One TCR beta chain is described in this entry. Antigen specificity is unknown. 13 Jbeta primers and 60 Vbeta primers were used for the PCR. As originally analysed: A later analysis tallied about 80 million unique TCR beta chains, 10 million to 12 million of them shared. Method: immunoSEQ multiplex PCR; TCRdb's copy keeps in-frame clones and lacks some. V and J calls and clone size are given by that table; D and trimming were obtained from the DNA. The data show 300,000 or so clones, almost 85% seen once. These data belong to a study of cytomegalovirus exposure and HLA in healthy donors. Whole-study context: Previous work identified around 120 million unique TCR beta sequences from about 200 million T cells.

Study-wide points: An analysis was carried out later, and it reportedly showed fewer N-insertions in an Asian-associated ancestry cluster than the 666-donor mean. Later on, an analysis found that several of the most significant clusters appeared to be linked to common viral pathogens, which included parvovirus B19.

The CDR3 totals 16 residues. Germline loops: CDR1 SGHDT, CDR2 YYEEEE. Trimming removed 2 bases from V and 0 bases from J; junction bases left unmatched: 4. This TCR was recovered from a woman aged 40 to 50 in good health and CMV-seropositive. The V gene is TRBV5-6, the J gene TRBJ1-1; 10 positions agree with TRBD1. The sequenced material came from PBMCs. The CDR3 spells CASSFPDRGVNTEAFF. In DNA form, the CDR3 reads TGTGCCAGCAGCTTCCCGGACAGGGGGGTGAACACTGAAGCTTTCTTT.